This T cell receptor (beta chain) comes out of a study of T cell changes during pregnancy in multiple sclerosis. This table comes from immunoSEQ multiplex PCR, and its TCRdb copy is limited to in-frame clones, with some not included. The profile covers more than 65,000 clones, with roughly 96% appearing a single time and more than 0.85% taken by the ten largest. Germline V CDR1 and CDR2: MNHEY, SMNVEV (reference sequence). Unmatched junction bases numbered 2, after V lost 2 bases and J lost 6 bases. This CDR3 is 14 amino acids long. The gene calls are TRBV27 and TRBJ2-1, with 9 nucleotides matching TRBD2. The sample in question was peripheral blood, obtained in the second trimester of pregnancy. This TCR was sampled from a female donor with multiple sclerosis, enrolled in a pregnancy study. The CDR3 nucleotides are TGTGCCAGCAGTTTACCTAGCGGGACCAATGAGCAGTTCTTC. Its protein is CASSLPSGTNEQFF.